Reported below is one T cell receptor beta chain. These data come from a study of T cell changes during pregnancy in multiple sclerosis. Germline V gene lookup returns CDR1 LNHDA and CDR2 SQIVND (reference sequence). V gave up 6 bases and J gave up 0 bases, with 20 bases separating them. The CDR3 is 17 residues long. Repertoires were generated with immunoSEQ multiplex PCR, while TCRdb's copy carries only in-frame clones and drops some. This table holds approximately 28,000 clones, approximately 90% found once. The clonotype was recovered from a female donor in good health, enrolled as a control in a pregnancy study. The V and J genes are TRBV19 and TRBJ1-1; TRBD1 might be the D (5 bases). This material consisted of peripheral blood, taken in the first trimester of pregnancy. The CDR3 is CASSPLWGGTLNTEAFF. CDR3 coding DNA: TGTGCCAGTAGCCCCCTTTGGGGCGGGACGCTGAACACTGAAGCTTTCTTT.